Shown below are 26 T cell receptor beta chains from a single sample sequenced in a study of blood T cells in healthy people across ages. Primed by a sample-barcoded 5' primer and a J-beta primer mix, a second PCR proceeded for 7 to 11 cycles. In TCRdb, the 5' RACE reads were re-called with MiXCR into one record per CDR3 protein. The sample records over a million distinct CDR3 sequences, under 55% being singletons. The sample was blood. The receptors originated from a woman aged 18-30 years in good health.

This clonotype came up a few times. The chain is built from TRBV28 and TRBJ2-3; the match to TRBD1 covers 7 bases. Germline trimming cut 3 bases from V and 6 bases from J; bases unmatched to any gene: 3. The CDR3 totals 13 residues. CDR1 and CDR2 (germline): MDHEN, SYDVKM. Here the CDR3 reads CASSFEGQDTQYF. The CDR3 coding sequence is TGTGCCAGCAGTTTCGAGGGACAGGATACGCAGTATTTT. The whole variable domain, remainder taken from reference TRBV28 and TRBJ2-3, is DVKVTQSSRYLVKRTGEKVFLECVQDMDHENMFWYRQDPGLGLRLIYFSYDVKMKEKGDIPEGYSVSREKKERFSLILESASTNQTSMYLCASSFEGQDTQYFGPGTRLTVL.

The V call is TRBV12-3 or TRBV12-4, the J call TRBJ1-4; 7 bases agree with TRBD1. The CDR3 contains 13 residues. V dropped 4 bases and J dropped 5; count of bases not matched to a gene: 1. In DNA, the CDR3 is TGTGCCAGCAGTTCGGACAGGAATGAAAAACTGTTTTTT. The encoded protein is CASSSDRNEKLFF.

This chain links TRBV6-1 with TRBJ2-1, with D perhaps assigned TRBD1 or TRBD2 (5 bases each). Germline CDR1 is MNHNS and CDR2 is SASEGT. V gave up 10 bases and J gave up 0 bases, with 16 bases separating them. This CDR3 comprises 15 residues. CDR3 sequence reads: CATGTSYPSYNEQFF. In DNA form, the CDR3 reads TGTGCCACTGGGACCTCATACCCCTCCTACAATGAGCAGTTCTTC.

The V and J genes are TRBV7-9 and TRBJ1-5; D is possibly TRBD1 (6 bases). V lost 4 bases to trimming and J lost 4 bases, with 11 bases between them. The CDR3 runs 14 residues. From germline, CDR1 is SEHNR and CDR2 FQNEAQ (reference sequence). The CDR3 DNA sequence: TGTGCCAGCAGCTCCCGGGACACAAATCAGCCCCAGCATTTT. It specifies CASSSRDTNQPQHF.

This clonotype turned up a few times. The chain joins TRBV27 to TRBJ2-3, with D perhaps being TRBD1 or TRBD2 (5 bases each). The length of the CDR3 is 18 residues. The V gene lost 4 bases and the J gene lost 6 bases, with 26 bases spanning the gap. The germline V gene has CDR1 MNHEY and CDR2 SMNVEV (reference sequence). The CDR3 sequence is CASSSRQGDATPWDTQYF. CDR3 nucleotides: TGTGCCAGCAGTTCAAGGCAAGGGGACGCAACGCCCTGGGATACGCAGTATTTT.

This clonotype was detected only a few times. This chain joins TRBV6-5 and TRBJ2-1; D is ambiguous. V dropped 0 bases and J dropped 3 bases, with 12 bases sitting between them. CDR3 length equals 16 residues. Germline loops: CDR1 MNHEY, CDR2 SVGAGI. The CDR3 region has the DNA TGTGCCAGCAGTTACTCACCGAACCGATACTACAATGAGCAGTTCTTC. It yields the protein CASSYSPNRYYNEQFF.

This clonotype was detected only a few times. The chain has TRBV12-3 or TRBV12-4 and TRBJ2-7, with no clear D. Near its end, the DNA agrees better with TRBJ2-5, so the J call may be wrong. The CDR3 extends over 15 amino acids. CDR3 in DNA: TGTGCCAGCAGTTTAGTGTGCCAGATTCAAGAGACCCAGTACTTC. Translated, it gives CASSLVCQIQETQYF.

V and J are TRBV20-1 and TRBJ1-5; the D is unclear. CDR3 size: 16 residues. V gave up 0 bases and J gave up 1 base, with 13 bases separating them. CDR1 DFQATT and CDR2 SNEGSKA come from the germline V gene (reference sequence). DNA of the CDR3: TGCAGTGCTAGAGATGTGGCGGGTAGGAGCAATCAGCCCCAGCATTTT. It is translated as CSARDVAGRSNQPQHF.

This rearrangement joins TRBV15 to TRBJ2-3; the match to TRBD1 covers 7 bases. After removal of 5 bases from V and 2 bases from J, the junction contained 7 bases not matched to a gene. Germline CDR1 is LNHNV and CDR2 is YYDKDF (reference sequence). The CDR3 length is 15 residues. CDR3 sequence reads: CATSGQAGLTDTQYF. The CDR3 nucleotides read TGTGCCACCAGCGGACAGGCGGGCCTCACAGATACGCAGTATTTT. The variable domain in full, with the rest retrieved from reference TRBV15 and TRBJ2-3, is DAMVIQNPRYQVTQFGKPVTLSCSQTLNHNVMYWYQQKSSQAPKLLFHYYDKDFNNEADTPDNFQSRRPNTSFCFLDIRSPGLGDTAMYLCATSGQAGLTDTQYFGPGTRLTVL.

The rearrangement uses TRBV7-9 and TRBJ1-5, with D maybe TRBD1 (6 bases). Trimming left V 6 bases short and J 5 bases short, with 14 bases between. CDR3 size: 14 residues. Germline V gene lookup returns CDR1 SEHNR and CDR2 FQNEAQ (reference sequence). The chain's CDR3 is CASSIGGQDQPQHF. The CDR3 region has the DNA TGTGCCAGCAGTATAGGGGGGCAGGATCAGCCCCAGCATTTT.

This clonotype was picked up a small number of times. This chain uses TRBV7-2 with TRBJ2-7; 7 nucleotides align to TRBD1. V shed 5 bases and J 12 bases; nucleotides not matched to a gene: 13. This CDR3 spans 13 amino acids. Germline assignment: CDR1 SGHTA and CDR2 FQGNSA. In DNA form, the CDR3 reads TGTGCCAGCAGCGGCCGGGGACAGCCTCTTGGGTACTTC. This sequence encodes CASSGRGQPLGYF.

This clonotype appeared a few times. V and J are TRBV2 and TRBJ2-1, with 7 nucleotides matching TRBD2. The germline V gene has CDR1 SNHLY and CDR2 FYNNEI. Trimming cost V 1 base and J 0 bases; bases outside gene matches: 3. The length of the CDR3 is 16 residues. This CDR3 is CASSEERGLSYNEQFF. CDR3 DNA sequence: TGTGCCAGCAGTGAAGAGCGGGGACTCTCCTACAATGAGCAGTTCTTC.

In this sample, this clonotype turned up a few times. V and J are TRBV11-2 and TRBJ2-7; possibly TRBD2 for D (6 bases). The CDR3 totals 15 residues. The germline gives CDR1 SGHAT, CDR2 FQNNGV. The ends were cut back, 4 bases at V and 5 bases at J, with 18 bases in the middle. The CDR3 sequence: CASSSTRDGGNEQYF. CDR3 sequence (DNA): TGTGCCAGCAGCTCTACCCGGGATGGGGGGAACGAGCAGTACTTC.

This clonotype has more than one count but fewer than ten. The V gene is TRBV3-1, the J gene TRBJ1-2, with D perhaps matching TRBD1 (5 bases). The CDR3 is made up of 14 amino acids. Germline V gives CDR1 LGHDT, CDR2 YNNKEL (reference sequence). Trimming pared 5 bases from V and 6 bases from J, leaving 16 bases between. DNA for the CDR3: TGTGCCAGCAGCTTTGGGGTAGGGGTGGATGGCTACACCTTC. Translating it yields CASSFGVGVDGYTF.

The genes are TRBV7-8 and TRBJ2-5; D not resolved. The CDR3 has 14 amino acids. The V gene's germline CDR1 is SGHVS and CDR2 FQNEAQ. The V end was cut by 5 bases, the J end by 5 bases, with 15 bases between. The chain's CDR3 is CASSAESNSETQYF. The CDR3 nucleotides are TGTGCCAGCAGCGCGGAGTCCAACTCGGAGACCCAGTACTTC.

In its sample, this clonotype was seen once. The chain employs TRBV7-2 and TRBJ2-1, with D possibly TRBD2 on 5 matching bases. The J call may be in error: the DNA end matches TRBJ2-7 better. From germline, CDR1 is SGHTA and CDR2 FQGNSA. This CDR3 comprises 13 residues. As DNA, the CDR3 is TGTGCCAGCAGCTACCGGACTTACAATGAGCAGTACTTC. This codes for CASSYRTYNEQYF.

This clonotype occurred a few times. The chain uses TRBV3-1 and TRBJ2-1; maybe TRBD1 (5 bases). The germline CDR1 and CDR2 sequences are LGHDT and YNNKEL (reference sequence). The V gene lost 1 base and the J gene lost 5 bases, with 12 bases spanning the gap. The CDR3 consists of 15 residues. CDR3 in DNA: TGTGCCAGCAGCCAAGCCTGGGGCAGTGACAATGAGCAGTTCTTC. Residues: CASSQAWGSDNEQFF.

The chain recombines TRBV7-8 with TRBJ2-3; no clear D gene. The germline V gene encodes CDR1 SGHVS and CDR2 FQNEAQ. The CDR3 length is 15 residues. V lost 2 bases to trimming and J lost 2 bases, with 11 bases between them. The CDR3 region has the DNA TGTGCCAGCAGCTTAATCGGCGTCTCCACAGATACGCAGTATTTT. Amino acids: CASSLIGVSTDTQYF.

The chain has TRBV19 and TRBJ1-2; a weak D match, TRBD1 (5 bases). CDR1 and CDR2 from the germline V gene are LNHDA and SQIVND (reference sequence). The CDR3 totals 13 residues. V lost 9 bases to trimming and J lost 4 bases, with 15 bases between them. The CDR3 sequence is CASMLQGIYGYTF. The CDR3 bases are TGTGCCAGCATGCTCCAGGGAATCTATGGCTACACCTTC.

CDR3 amino acids: CASSQDRTDLTSRKYF. The CDR3 DNA reads as TGCGCCAGCAGCCAAGACCGGACCGATCTTACTAGCAGAAAGTACTTC. The J gene is TRBJ2-5, the V gene TRBV4-3; TRBD2 might be the D (6 bases). V was pared by 0 bases and J by 12 bases, with 23 bases between. Germline lookup yields CDR1 LGHNA and CDR2 YSLEER. The CDR3 contains 16 residues.

Many counts were recorded for this clonotype. The rearrangement joins TRBV5-6 to TRBJ2-7, with D perhaps TRBD1 (5 bases). Looked up from germline, CDR1 is SGHDT and CDR2 is YYEEEE. CDR3 size: 14 residues. With 1 base removed from V and 0 bases from J, the gap between germline ends came to 8 bases. The CDR3 DNA follows: TGTGCCAGCAGCTTGTGGGGCGGCTCCTACGAGCAGTACTTC. It translates to CASSLWGGSYEQYF.

V is TRBV4-3 and J is TRBJ1-1; D is unresolved. CDR1 and CDR2 (germline): LGHNA, YSLEER. V lost 10 bases, J lost 8 bases, and 14 bases lay in between. The CDR3 runs to 11 residues. The CDR3 nucleotides read TGCGCCAACTACGCCGGGAGGGAAGCTTTCTTT. The encoded protein is CANYAGREAFF.

This clonotype showed up just a few times. The rearrangement uses TRBV7-2 and TRBJ2-5; 9 bases line up with TRBD2. The CDR3 runs to 18 residues. Trimming cost V 3 bases and J 5 bases; bases outside gene matches: 16. In germline, CDR1 is SGHTA, CDR2 FQGNSA. The CDR3 DNA is TGTGCCAGCAGCTTCTTCCAAAGCGGGGGGCTTCGGAGGGAGACCCAGTACTTC. It codes for CASSFFQSGGLRRETQYF.

V is TRBV20-1 and J is TRBJ2-3, with 8 nucleotides matching TRBD2. The V and J ends lost 5 bases and 0 bases, in that order; junction bases with no gene match: 7. This CDR3 has 15 residues. Germline lookup yields CDR1 DFQATT and CDR2 SNEGSKA (reference sequence). The CDR3 reads CSADSGDTSTDTQYF. In DNA, the CDR3 is TGCAGTGCTGATAGCGGGGATACTAGCACAGATACGCAGTATTTT.

The chain links TRBV7-2 to TRBJ2-3; D is unclear. Germline CDR1 reads SGHTA; CDR2 reads FQGNSA. The CDR3 loop spans 12 amino acids. The ends were cut back, 2 bases at V and 7 bases at J, with 7 bases in the middle. CDR3 sequence: CASSLSAYTQYF. For the CDR3, the DNA is TGTGCCAGCAGCTTATCCGCATATACGCAGTATTTT. Variable domain in full (rest from reference TRBV7-2 and TRBJ2-3): GAGVSQSPSNKVTEKGKDVELRCDPISGHTALYWYRQSLGQGLEFLIYFQGNSAPDKSGLPSDRFSAERTGGSVSTLTIQRTQQEDSAVYLCASSLSAYTQYFGPGTRLTVL.

This clonotype was observed many times. This chain joins TRBV5-8 and TRBJ2-2; D is tentatively TRBD1 or TRBD2 (5 bases each). Germline lookup yields CDR1 SGHTS and CDR2 YDEGEE. Trimming took off 8 bases at V and 6 bases at J, with 17 bases between the two ends. The CDR3 has 14 amino acids. CDR3 in amino acids: CASSRGLVAGELFF. The CDR3 DNA reads as TGTGCCAGTTCCCGGGGCCTCGTTGCCGGGGAGCTGTTTTTT.